This T cell receptor beta chain was recovered during a study of T cell responses to AZD1222 COVID-19 vaccine. Study-wide background: Pooled in the analysis were second doses at about 4 or about 12 weeks. General study results and limits: Following two doses of AZD1222, Spike-specific TCR breadth and depth rose. Clonal diversity was possibly underestimated, and white British individuals and females predominated among donors.

Regarding this clone: Antigen: not known.

TCRdb keeps only in-frame clones here, not all; method: immunoSEQ multiplex PCR. The profile shows 130,000 or so clones, about nine tenths of them singletons. The clonotype originates from an adult in good health. This material consisted of peripheral blood, taken on day 0 of AZD1222 vaccination.

CDR3 sequence reads: CASSISLGTEAFF. In DNA form, the CDR3 reads TGTGCCAGTAGTATATCCCTGGGCACTGAAGCTTTCTTT. This chain links TRBV19 with TRBJ1-1; D call uncertain. CDR1 is LNHDA and CDR2 is SQIVND in the germline V gene (reference sequence). This CDR3 contains 13 residues. V shed 2 bases and J shed 4 bases, with 8 bases lying between them.